Each of the 17 T cell receptor beta chains below was sequenced from the same sample in a study of T cells in Graves' hyperthyroidism and ophthalmopathy. RNA transcripts yielded amplified TCR beta CDR3 regions. During a first-round RT-PCR of the TCR CDR3, the HTBI primer set was used. TCRdb independently ran MiXCR on the multiplex PCR reads; one entry per CDR3 protein. The profile shows 750,000 to 900,000 distinct CDR3 sequences, around 38% of them singletons. Material: blood. The receptors come from a young man with Graves' hyperthyroidism.

This clonotype was recorded once. The V call is TRBV12-3 or TRBV12-4, the J call TRBJ2-7, with D possibly TRBD2 on 6 matching bases. Trimming pared 5 bases from V and 4 bases from J, leaving 15 bases between. This CDR3 has 14 amino acids. For the CDR3, the DNA is TGTGCCAGCAGTCCGGGACTGAAGCGATACGAGCAGTACTTC. Protein sequence: CASSPGLKRYEQYF.

This chain links TRBV7-9 with TRBJ2-7; a weak D match, TRBD1 (5 bases). From germline, CDR1 is SEHNR and CDR2 FQNEAQ (reference sequence). Trimming removed 4 bases at V and 3 bases at J, with 16 bases between. The CDR3 is 15 amino acids. The chain's CDR3 is CASSSRKDTDYEQYF. The CDR3 coding sequence is TGTGCCAGCAGCTCGCGAAAGGACACCGACTACGAGCAGTACTTC.

This clonotype was counted at least ten times. The rearrangement links TRBV19 to TRBJ1-5; 9 positions agree with TRBD1. The CDR3 runs to 15 residues. The germline gives CDR1 LNHDA, CDR2 SQIVND (reference sequence). The ends lost 6 bases at V and 3 bases at J; junction bases unmatched: 6. The chain's CDR3 is CASRAQGAYNQPQHF. The CDR3 bases are TGTGCCAGTAGAGCACAGGGGGCGTACAATCAGCCCCAGCATTTT. Together with reference TRBV19 and TRBJ1-5, the CDR3 gives the full variable domain: DGGITQSPKYLFRKEGQNVTLSCEQNLNHDAMYWYRQDPGQGLRLIYYSQIVNDFQKGDIAEGYSVSREKKESFPLTVTSAQKNPTAFYLCASRAQGAYNQPQHFGDGTRLSIL.

This clonotype occurred many times. V and J are TRBV7-8 and TRBJ2-6; 7 nucleotides agree with TRBD1. With V trimmed by 1 base and J by 2 bases, 2 bases remained unmatched. This CDR3 spans 16 amino acids. Germline V lookup: CDR1 SGHVS, CDR2 FQNEAQ. CDR3 amino acids: CASSLEDRAGANVLTF. CDR3 sequence (DNA): TGTGCCAGCAGCTTAGAAGACAGGGCTGGGGCCAACGTCCTGACTTTC.

The chain combines TRBV7-6 with TRBJ2-5, with D uncertain. V lost 1 base and J lost 3, with 18 bases in between. In germline, CDR1 is SGHVS, CDR2 FNYEAQ. This CDR3 is 17 amino acids long. The CDR3 coding sequence is TGTGCCAGCAGCTTAGACCCCCTAGACCCCAGAAAAGAGACCCAGTACTTC. Its protein is CASSLDPLDPRKETQYF.

This chain connects TRBV7-8 to TRBJ2-7; 7 bases agree with TRBD2. The CDR3 consists of 18 residues. With V trimmed by 5 bases and J by 3 bases, 19 bases remained unmatched. CDR1 is SGHVS and CDR2 is FQNEAQ in the germline V gene. CDR3 DNA sequence: TGTGCCAGCAGCCAAGCTGGGGTAGCGGGCCATACTTTCTACGAGCAGTACTTC. This gives the protein CASSQAGVAGHTFYEQYF.

This clonotype was seen repeatedly, ten times or more. The V gene is TRBV29-1, the J gene TRBJ2-7, with D unclear. The germline CDR1 and CDR2 sequences are SQVTM and ANQGSEA. Trimming shortened V by 3 bases and J by 2 bases, and 17 bases separated the two germline ends. The CDR3 is made up of 15 amino acids. In DNA, the CDR3 is TGCAGCGTTGATGGGCCGAGGCCTCCCACCTACGAGCAGTACTTC. Protein: CSVDGPRPPTYEQYF.

The chain combines TRBV2 with TRBJ1-1; D unclear. The CDR3 totals 13 residues. Germline assignment: CDR1 SNHLY and CDR2 FYNNEI. In DNA form, the CDR3 reads TGTGCTAGAATGCCGCGCGTGAACACTGAAGCTTTCTTT. Translating it yields CARMPRVNTEAFF.

The gene calls are TRBV11-1 and TRBJ2-5; possible D gene TRBD1, 5 bases. V was clipped by 4 bases and J by 7 bases, with 16 bases between them. The CDR3 runs to 14 residues. Germline V gene data show CDR1 as SGHAT and CDR2 as FQDESV (reference sequence). CDR3 nucleotide sequence: TGTGCCAGCAGCTACGGACCTGGGGCAGGGACCCAGTACTTC. Translation: CASSYGPGAGTQYF.

The gene calls are TRBV6-6 and TRBJ1-2; D is ambiguous. The CDR3 totals 13 residues. Trimming cost V 2 bases and J 5 bases, with 9 bases left between them. From germline, CDR1 is MNHNY and CDR2 SVGAGI (reference sequence). CDR3 sequence reads: CASSYEAGYGYTF. As DNA, the CDR3 is TGTGCCAGCAGTTACGAGGCGGGTTATGGCTACACCTTC.

This chain links TRBV5-4 with TRBJ1-2; D is possibly TRBD1 (5 bases). The CDR3 is 14 amino acids. Per the germline V gene, CDR1 is SGHNT and CDR2 is YYREEE (reference sequence). V was pared by 3 bases and J by 13 bases, with 22 bases between. CDR3 nucleotide sequence: TGTGCCAGCAGCTCGATAAAACCGGGACCCGTTCGCACCTTC. Translation: CASSSIKPGPVRTF.

This clonotype came up a few times. V is TRBV5-8 and J is TRBJ2-7; 11 nucleotides match TRBD1. V trimming: 3 bases; J trimming: 7 bases; junction bases outside the gene matches: 9. This CDR3 has 15 amino acids. Germline values: CDR1 SGHTS, CDR2 YDEGEE. CDR3 amino acids: CASSSGQGALREQYF. The DNA of the CDR3 is TGTGCCAGCAGCTCCGGACAGGGGGCCTTGAGGGAGCAGTACTTC.

This clonotype was seen only a few times. The J gene is TRBJ2-1, the V gene TRBV7-9; D perhaps matches TRBD2 (6 bases). Trimming cost V 3 bases and J 7 bases, with 10 bases left between them. CDR3 size: 13 residues. Per the germline V gene, CDR1 is SEHNR and CDR2 is FQNEAQ (reference sequence). The CDR3 reads CASSFPGSNEQFF. The CDR3 coding sequence is TGTGCCAGCAGCTTCCCCGGGAGTAATGAGCAGTTCTTC.

In its sample, this clonotype was seen many times. J is TRBJ1-3 and V is TRBV20-1; 11 bases agree with TRBD1. The CDR3 contains 14 residues. With 5 bases clipped from V and 4 bases from J, the junction kept 4 bases outside the gene matches. Germline V gives CDR1 DFQATT, CDR2 SNEGSKA (reference sequence). CDR3 region: CSASDRGQGNTIYF. In DNA, the CDR3 is TGCAGTGCTTCGGACAGGGGGCAAGGAAACACCATATATTTT.

Ten or more counts support this clonotype. The chain carries TRBV10-3 and TRBJ2-7, with TRBD2 matching over 7 bases. The germline V gene has CDR1 ENHRY and CDR2 SYGVKD. After removal of 3 bases from V and 2 bases from J, the junction contained 7 bases not matched to a gene. The CDR3 extends over 15 amino acids. This chain's CDR3 is CAISDSSGSTYEQYF. Written as DNA, the CDR3 is TGTGCCATCAGTGACTCTAGCGGTTCTACCTACGAGCAGTACTTC.

This clonotype occurred many times. The chain links TRBV2 to TRBJ1-6, with 8 bases that match TRBD1. Trimming took 3 bases from V and 3 from J; bases not matched to a gene: 1. Germline CDR1 SNHLY, CDR2 FYNNEI. The CDR3 extends over 15 amino acids. The CDR3 sequence is CASSDGTGYNSPLHF. CDR3 nucleotide sequence: TGTGCCAGCAGTGATGGGACAGGCTATAATTCACCCCTCCACTTT.

The chain couples TRBV15 to TRBJ2-3; 7 nucleotides align to TRBD2. The CDR3 consists of 15 residues. From germline, CDR1 is LNHNV and CDR2 YYDKDF (reference sequence). The trim removed 9 bases at V and 0 bases at J, leaving 9 bases unmatched. The CDR3 loop reads CATTALAASTDTQYF. The CDR3 DNA reads TGTGCCACAACAGCTCTAGCGGCTAGCACAGATACGCAGTATTTT.